These 21 T cell receptor beta chains originate from one sample sequenced in a study of T cell responses to AZD1222 COVID-19 vaccine. Clones were read by immunoSEQ multiplex PCR, and TCRdb kept only the in-frame ones, dropping some. The repertoire holds roughly 130,000 clones, with 85% to 95% as singletons. The source material was peripheral blood, sampled on day 0 of AZD1222 vaccination. These receptors originate from an adult in good health.

The chain carries TRBV11-2 and TRBJ2-4; possible D gene TRBD1, 5 bases. In germline, CDR1 is SGHAT, CDR2 FQNNGV. CDR3 length: 18 amino acids. V gave up 0 bases and J gave up 3 bases, with 18 bases separating them. CDR3 DNA: TGTGCCAGCAGCTTAGATGAGACAGACTCAAGGGGCAAAAACATTCAGTACTTC. It translates to CASSLDETDSRGKNIQYF. The full variable domain, its missing parts supplied by reference TRBV11-2 and TRBJ2-4, is EAGVAQSPRYKIIEKRQSVAFWCNPISGHATLYWYQQILGQGPKLLIQFQNNGVVDDSQLPKDRFSAERLKGVDSTLKIQPAKLEDSAVYLCASSLDETDSRGKNIQYFGAGTRLSVL.

The J gene is TRBJ1-1, the V gene TRBV7-9, with D uncertain. CDR3 length: 13 amino acids. Germline CDR1 is SEHNR and CDR2 is FQNEAQ (reference sequence). Deletions cut 3 bases from V and 1 base from J, with 6 bases between. The CDR3 DNA reads TGTGCCAGCAGCTTTTCAGGGAACACTGAAGCTTTCTTT. Protein: CASSFSGNTEAFF. The full variable domain, completed using reference TRBV7-9 and TRBJ1-1, is DTGVSQNPRHKITKRGQNVTFRCDPISEHNRLYWYRQTLGQGPEFLTYFQNEAQLEKSRLLSDRFSAERPKGSFSTLEIQRTEQGDSAMYLCASSFSGNTEAFFGQGTRLTVV.

The chain carries TRBV4-1 and TRBJ2-1; 9 nucleotides line up with TRBD2. The V gene's germline CDR1 is MGHRA and CDR2 YSYEKL. The CDR3 totals 16 residues. V dropped 0 bases and J dropped 6; count of bases not matched to a gene: 6. The CDR3 DNA follows: TGCGCCAGCAGCCAAGATCTCGCGGGGGGGATCAATGAGCAGTTCTTC. As protein: CASSQDLAGGINEQFF.

This chain joins TRBV2 and TRBJ2-5; D gene uncertain. The germline V gene encodes CDR1 SNHLY and CDR2 FYNNEI. V was shortened by 6 bases and J by 0 bases, with 2 bases between the two germline ends. The CDR3 is 11 amino acids. In nucleotides, the CDR3 is TGTGCCAGCAGGTACCAAGAGACCCAGTACTTC. Protein sequence: CASRYQETQYF.

The V call is TRBV15, the J call TRBJ2-3; 9 bases are shared with TRBD1. Trimming took 6 bases from V and 5 from J; bases not matched to a gene: 6. This CDR3 contains 14 residues. The germline V gene encodes CDR1 LNHNV and CDR2 YYDKDF (reference sequence). CDR3 loop: CATRGTGNIDTQYF. The CDR3 bases are TGTGCCACCAGGGGGACAGGGAATATAGATACGCAGTATTTT.

The rearrangement joins TRBV28 to TRBJ2-5; 9 bases agree with TRBD1. Germline lookup yields CDR1 MDHEN and CDR2 SYDVKM. J gave up 2 bases and V 8 bases, and 3 bases lay outside the gene matches. This CDR3 has 13 residues. Here the CDR3 reads CASEGTGQETQYF. CDR3 DNA: TGTGCCAGCGAGGGGACAGGGCAAGAGACCCAGTACTTC.

V usage is TRBV19 and J usage is TRBJ2-5; the D gene is possibly TRBD2 (6 bases). Germline loops: CDR1 LNHDA, CDR2 SQIVND (reference sequence). Between the trimmed V and J ends, which lost 2 bases and 2 bases, there was a span of 15 bases. CDR3 size: 16 residues. CDR3 nucleotide sequence: TGTGCCAGTAGTATATGGGGGGAATCGAGGCAAGAGACCCAGTACTTC. It codes for CASSIWGESRQETQYF.

This rearrangement joins TRBV28 to TRBJ1-3, with D uncertain. Trimming took off 6 bases at V and 0 bases at J, with 15 bases between the two ends. The CDR3 consists of 16 residues. CDR1 is MDHEN, CDR2 SYDVKM, per germline. The CDR3 DNA follows: TGTGCCAGCAGGCCCTCCAGCTGGATCTCTGGAAACACCATATATTTT. It codes for CASRPSSWISGNTIYF. Variable domain in full (rest from reference TRBV28 and TRBJ1-3): DVKVTQSSRYLVKRTGEKVFLECVQDMDHENMFWYRQDPGLGLRLIYFSYDVKMKEKGDIPEGYSVSREKKERFSLILESASTNQTSMYLCASRPSSWISGNTIYFGEGSWLTVV.

The chain combines TRBV28 with TRBJ1-1; D is possibly TRBD1 (6 bases). V was shortened by 7 bases and J by 8 bases, with 14 bases between the two germline ends. Germline values: CDR1 MDHEN, CDR2 SYDVKM. This CDR3 is 12 amino acids long. In DNA, the CDR3 is TGTGCCAGCAAAACAGGGCTCGGAGAAGCTTTCTTT. Its protein is CASKTGLGEAFF.

With respect to this clone: Its ends do not fully match the called genes, so a read error is possible. J is TRBJ1-2 and V is TRBV4-2; D not certain. The CDR3 covers 14 residues. Germline V gene sequence: CDR1 LGHNA, CDR2 YNFKEQ. CDR3 loop: CASSEDVPNYGYTF. The CDR3 DNA reads TGTGCCAGCAGCGAAGACGTCCCAAACTATGGCTACACCTTC.

J is TRBJ1-5 and V is TRBV7-8; D remains ambiguous. This CDR3 contains 17 residues. Germline assignment: CDR1 SGHVS and CDR2 FQNEAQ. The germline V and J ends were trimmed by 2 bases and 6 bases, with 20 bases remaining between them. CDR3 DNA: TGTGCCAGCAGCTTAATATCCGGGGTAGACCAAGGTCAGCCCCAGCATTTT. This sequence encodes CASSLISGVDQGQPQHF.

The chain employs TRBV29-1 and TRBJ1-1; no reliable D call. The CDR3 totals 11 residues. Trimming left V 4 bases short and J 4 bases short, with 7 bases between. Germline V gene sequence: CDR1 SQVTM, CDR2 ANQGSEA. Here the CDR3 reads CSVVKGTEAFF. CDR3 nucleotide sequence: TGCAGCGTTGTAAAGGGCACTGAAGCTTTCTTT.

The chain joins TRBV28 to TRBJ2-7, with 9 positions matching TRBD1. CDR3 length: 19 residues. Germline V gene lookup returns CDR1 MDHEN and CDR2 SYDVKM. With 1 base clipped from V and 5 bases from J, the junction kept 18 bases outside the gene matches. The CDR3 reads CASSLFDRGQGPRNDEQYF. The CDR3 DNA sequence: TGTGCCAGCAGTTTATTCGATCGGGGACAGGGCCCGAGGAACGACGAGCAGTACTTC.

The J gene is TRBJ2-2, the V gene TRBV19; no clear D gene. CDR1 and CDR2 (germline): LNHDA, SQIVND (reference sequence). The CDR3 extends over 14 amino acids. Trimming left V 2 bases short and J 0 bases short, with 4 bases between. Here the CDR3 reads CASSIPTNTGELFF. In nucleotides, the CDR3 is TGTGCCAGTAGTATACCCACGAACACCGGGGAGCTGTTTTTT.

The chain combines TRBV7-2 with TRBJ2-5; no firm D call. Trimming pared 6 bases from V and 4 bases from J, leaving 18 bases between. Germline V gene lookup returns CDR1 SGHTA and CDR2 FQGNSA. There are 15 residues in the CDR3. The CDR3 region is CASSPLSSGGETQYF. CDR3 nucleotides: TGTGCCAGCAGTCCACTATCTTCGGGCGGAGAGACCCAGTACTTC.

This rearrangement joins TRBV15 to TRBJ2-1, with D possibly matching TRBD1 (5 bases). The CDR3 is made up of 15 amino acids. Trimming removed 3 bases from V and 6 bases from J, with 15 bases in between. Germline V gene data show CDR1 as LNHNV and CDR2 as YYDKDF (reference sequence). The CDR3, as DNA: TGTGCCACCAGCAGGGCTACCCAGGGCTTCAATGAGCAGTTCTTC. As protein: CATSRATQGFNEQFF.

This chain links TRBV30 with TRBJ2-5, with 7 bases identical to TRBD2. The CDR3 contains 14 residues. Germline CDR1 reads GTSNPN; CDR2 reads SVGIG (reference sequence). The junction had 17 bases not matched to a gene; V was cut back by 5 bases and J by 11 bases. DNA for the CDR3: TGTGCCTGGGAGTGGCCGGGTAGCGGGCGAGCTCAGTACTTC. Protein product: CAWEWPGSGRAQYF. The entire variable domain, with the rest obtained from reference TRBV30 and TRBJ2-5, is as follows: SQTIHQWPATLVQPVGSPLSLECTVEGTSNPNLYWYRQAAGRGLQLLFYSVGIGQISSEVPQNLSASRPQDRQFILSSKKLLLSDSGFYLCAWEWPGSGRAQYFGPGTRLLVL.

V gene TRBV6-2 or TRBV6-3 combines with J gene TRBJ1-2, with a possible D match to TRBD1 (5 bases). The CDR3 contains 14 residues. The V end lost 2 bases, the J end lost 6 bases, and 13 bases lay between the germline ends. Germline V gene sequence: CDR1 MNHEY, CDR2 SVGEGT. CDR3 DNA sequence: TGTGCCAGCAGTTACGGTGGGACGGGGGATGGCTACACCTTC. It is translated as CASSYGGTGDGYTF.

The rearrangement links TRBV24-1 to TRBJ2-5; TRBD2 might be the D (5 bases). The CDR3 is made up of 13 amino acids. CDR1 and CDR2 from the germline V gene are KGHDR and SFDVKD. The V gene lost 4 bases and the J gene lost 2 bases, with 7 bases spanning the gap. The CDR3 reads CATSDGIQETQYF. The CDR3 DNA reads TGTGCCACCAGTGACGGGATTCAAGAGACCCAGTACTTC.

In DNA, the CDR3 is TGTGCCAGCAGGAGCTCGGCGGGTCAAGAGACCCAGTACTTC. Protein product: CASRSSAGQETQYF. The chain joins TRBV5-4 to TRBJ2-5; maybe TRBD2 (5 bases). The length of the CDR3 is 14 residues. Trimming left V 5 bases short and J 2 bases short, with 13 bases between. The germline CDR1 and CDR2 sequences are SGHNT and YYREEE (reference sequence).

The J gene is TRBJ1-2, the V gene TRBV5-8; D ambiguous. Germline V CDR1 and CDR2: SGHTS, YDEGEE. The CDR3 consists of 10 residues. Trimming pared 5 bases from V and 8 bases from J, leaving 7 bases between. The CDR3 protein is CASSSYGYTF. The CDR3 nucleotides are TGTGCCAGCAGTTCCTACGGCTACACCTTC. Variable domain in full (rest from reference TRBV5-8 and TRBJ1-2): EAGVTQSPTHLIKTRGQQATLRCSPISGHTSVYWYQQALGLGLQFLLWYDEGEERNRGNFPPRFSGRQFPNYSSELNVNALELEDSALYLCASSSYGYTFGSGTRLTVV.